The next 25 T cell receptor beta chains were all read from a single sample in a study of cytomegalovirus exposure and HLA in healthy donors. Vbeta (60) and Jbeta (13) primers were used in the PCR. Profiled with immunoSEQ multiplex PCR; TCRdb holds only in-frame clones, not every one. This sample has some 150,000 clones, with about 83% found just once. The sequencing input was PBMCs. The receptors were sampled from a woman aged 30 to 39 in good health and CMV-seronegative.

The chain is built from TRBV28 and TRBJ2-7; D might be TRBD2 (6 bases). Looked up from germline, CDR1 is MDHEN and CDR2 is SYDVKM. V shed 2 bases and J shed 5 bases, with 22 bases lying between them. The CDR3 contains 17 residues. The CDR3 nucleotides are TGTGCCAGCAGTTTACTTAATTTCGGGGGAACGCGGGACGAGCAGTACTTC. It encodes CASSLLNFGGTRDEQYF.

The rearrangement uses TRBV2 and TRBJ1-1; tentatively, D is TRBD1 (5 bases). The CDR3 sequence is 13 residues long. Germline lookup yields CDR1 SNHLY and CDR2 FYNNEI. Here the CDR3 DNA reads TGTGCTTATTCGGCACAGGTCGTAACTGAAGCTTTCTTT. Protein: CAYSAQVVTEAFF.

Remarks on this clone: The sample has other DNA sequences that encode this CDR3 too. The chain uses TRBV5-1 and TRBJ2-2; the match to TRBD2 covers 11 bases. Germline trimming cut 2 bases from V and 4 bases from J; bases unmatched to any gene: 10. The CDR3 loop spans 18 amino acids. The V gene's germline CDR1 is SGHRS and CDR2 YFSETQ. Here the CDR3 DNA reads TGCGCCAGCAGCTTACTAGCGGGGGAGACTCGTGGCACCGGGGAGCTGTTTTTT. As protein: CASSLLAGETRGTGELFF.

CDR3 DNA sequence: TGTGCCAGCAGCTTGGAAGGGCAGGGCTCTGGAAACACCATATATTTT. It codes for CASSLEGQGSGNTIYF. This chain joins TRBV5-5 and TRBJ1-3; D is possibly TRBD1 (5 bases). The germline gives CDR1 SGHKS, CDR2 YYEKEE (reference sequence). Trimming shortened V by 0 bases and J by 0 bases, and 10 bases separated the two germline ends. The CDR3 is made up of 16 amino acids.

The V call is TRBV9, the J call TRBJ2-3, with a weak D call TRBD1 (6 bases). Germline V lookup: CDR1 SGDLS, CDR2 YYNGEE. This CDR3 has 15 amino acids. Trimming left V 6 bases short and J 5 bases short, with 19 bases between. The CDR3 coding sequence is TGTGCCAGCACGCCCACAGGGCAATGGGGAGATACGCAGTATTTT. Protein sequence: CASTPTGQWGDTQYF.

This clone is a singleton in its sample. The chain carries TRBV29-1 and TRBJ1-2; D is undetermined. CDR3 length: 14 amino acids. Trimming removed 4 bases from V and 0 bases from J, with 12 bases in between. Per the germline V gene, CDR1 is SQVTM and CDR2 is ANQGSEA. The CDR3 DNA reads as TGCAGCGTTGTCAGACTCTTGACTAACTATGGCTACACCTTC. The encoded protein is CSVVRLLTNYGYTF.

The gene calls are TRBV7-9 and TRBJ2-2, with TRBD2 matching over 13 bases. The ends lost 6 bases at V and 5 bases at J; junction bases unmatched: 15. The V gene's germline CDR1 is SEHNR and CDR2 FQNEAQ (reference sequence). The CDR3 sequence is 19 residues long. The CDR3 region has the DNA TGTGCCAGCAGGCCCATGTTTCGGACTAGCGGGAGAAGTACCGGGGAGCTGTTTTTT. Its protein product is CASRPMFRTSGRSTGELFF.

The rearrangement links TRBV6-5 to TRBJ2-5; maybe TRBD1 (5 bases). CDR1 and CDR2 (germline): MNHEY, SVGAGI. The CDR3 totals 12 residues. The CDR3 sequence is CAKGASQETQYF. CDR3 sequence (DNA): TGTGCTAAAGGGGCCAGCCAAGAGACCCAGTACTTC.

This clone was counted once. This sequence joins TRBV4-3 and TRBJ2-2; 7 bases align to TRBD2. The CDR3 loop spans 19 amino acids. With V trimmed by 0 bases and J by 6 bases, 16 bases remained unmatched. CDR1 and CDR2 from the germline V gene are LGHNA and YSLEER. CDR3 protein: CASSQDFLGLDLNPGELFF. CDR3 coding DNA: TGCGCCAGCAGCCAAGATTTCCTCGGACTAGATCTTAACCCCGGGGAGCTGTTTTTT.

The chain recombines TRBV27 with TRBJ1-1; D is perhaps TRBD1 (5 bases). Germline values: CDR1 MNHEY, CDR2 SMNVEV (reference sequence). This CDR3 region has 16 residues. Trimming removed 4 bases from V and 4 bases from J, with 19 bases in between. CDR3 in DNA: TGTGCCAGCAGTTCACTATTGGGGGGTGTTAGCACTGAAGCTTTCTTT. It specifies CASSSLLGGVSTEAFF.

This chain joins TRBV28 and TRBJ1-4, with D uncertain. CDR3 length equals 14 residues. From germline, CDR1 is MDHEN and CDR2 SYDVKM. Trimming stripped 0 bases from V and 5 bases from J, with 7 bases between. The CDR3 region is CASSLWQINEKLFF. The CDR3 DNA is TGTGCCAGCAGTTTATGGCAGATAAATGAAAAACTGTTTTTT.

The J gene is TRBJ1-2, the V gene TRBV28; perhaps TRBD1 as D (5 bases). With 2 bases removed from V and 4 bases from J, the gap between germline ends came to 11 bases. The CDR3 length is 14 residues. Per germline, CDR1 MDHEN and CDR2 SYDVKM. In DNA, the CDR3 is TGTGCCAGCAGTTTAGGGGCTGCGGCCTATGGCTACACCTTC. Amino acids: CASSLGAAAYGYTF.

This chain links TRBV5-4 with TRBJ2-7, with D possibly TRBD2 on 6 matching bases. Germline-derived CDR1 and CDR2 are SGHNT and YYREEE (reference sequence). This CDR3 comprises 15 residues. Trimming left V 2 bases short and J 0 bases short, with 12 bases between. CDR3 sequence reads: CASSLTGLNSYEQYF. The CDR3 DNA is TGTGCCAGCAGCTTAACGGGACTGAACTCCTACGAGCAGTACTTC.

V gene TRBV28 combines with J gene TRBJ2-5; 8 nucleotides align to TRBD2. Germline CDR1 reads MDHEN; CDR2 reads SYDVKM. The CDR3 has 18 amino acids. Trimming at V came to 3 bases and at J to 6 bases, leaving 18 bases not matched to a gene. Here the CDR3 reads CASSFGFLGSGSGKTQYF. The DNA of the CDR3 is TGTGCCAGCAGTTTTGGGTTTTTAGGAAGCGGGAGTGGTAAGACCCAGTACTTC.

This rearrangement joins TRBV15 to TRBJ2-5; possible D gene TRBD2, 5 bases. CDR1 is LNHNV, CDR2 YYDKDF, per germline (reference sequence). The CDR3 consists of 14 residues. The V end was cut by 0 bases, the J end by 5 bases, with 10 bases between. CDR3 protein: CATSRELVGETQYF. The DNA for the CDR3 is TGTGCCACCAGCAGAGAACTAGTCGGCGAGACCCAGTACTTC.

The chain recombines TRBV6-5 with TRBJ2-2, with 9 bases that match TRBD1. The length of the CDR3 is 15 residues. Germline V gene lookup returns CDR1 MNHEY and CDR2 SVGAGI. With V trimmed by 2 bases and J by 5 bases, 3 bases remained unmatched. The CDR3 DNA sequence: TGTGCCAGCAGTTACGCCGGGACAGGGACCGGGGAGCTGTTTTTT. This encodes CASSYAGTGTGELFF.

This clone was seen a few times. This chain uses TRBV28 with TRBJ2-6; D possibly corresponds to TRBD2 (6 bases). CDR3 length equals 16 residues. Germline V gene sequence: CDR1 MDHEN, CDR2 SYDVKM. With 7 bases removed from V and 0 bases from J, the gap between germline ends came to 13 bases. CDR3 bases: TGTGCCAGCACCCTCGGGACTTACTCTGGGGCCAACGTCCTGACTTTC. It is translated as CASTLGTYSGANVLTF. The whole variable domain, remainder taken from reference TRBV28 and TRBJ2-6, is DVKVTQSSRYLVKRTGEKVFLECVQDMDHENMFWYRQDPGLGLRLIYFSYDVKMKEKGDIPEGYSVSREKKERFSLILESASTNQTSMYLCASTLGTYSGANVLTFGAGSRLTVL.

The V gene is TRBV7-2, the J gene TRBJ2-6; D perhaps matches TRBD2 (6 bases). Trimming took 2 bases from V and 0 from J, leaving 17 bases between them. The V gene's germline CDR1 is SGHTA and CDR2 FQGNSA. The CDR3 loop spans 19 amino acids. DNA for the CDR3: TGTGCCAGCAGCTTAAATTGGGCGGGGCAAGTCTCTGGGGCCAACGTCCTGACTTTC. Protein product: CASSLNWAGQVSGANVLTF.

V and J are TRBV18 and TRBJ2-5, with a tentative D call TRBD1 (5 bases). Deletions cut 2 bases from V and 0 bases from J, with 7 bases between. The CDR3 is 14 residues long. In germline, CDR1 is KGHSH, CDR2 LQKENI. CDR3 sequence reads: CASSPKGDQETQYF. In DNA form, the CDR3 reads TGTGCCAGCTCACCAAAAGGGGACCAAGAGACCCAGTACTTC.

The chain has TRBV28 and TRBJ2-1; 8 nucleotides agree with TRBD1. Per the germline V gene, CDR1 is MDHEN and CDR2 is SYDVKM. V was pared by 7 bases and J by 3 bases, with 8 bases of the junction left unmatched. There are 15 residues in the CDR3. The CDR3 region has the DNA TGTGCCAGCAACCAAGGGACAGGTTTCTACAATGAGCAGTTCTTC. Translating gives CASNQGTGFYNEQFF.

The chain has TRBV18 and TRBJ2-1; 8 nucleotides agree with TRBD2. Trimming cost V 3 bases and J 2 bases; bases outside gene matches: 15. CDR1 is KGHSH and CDR2 is LQKENI in the germline V gene. This CDR3 comprises 19 residues. The CDR3 DNA reads TGTGCCAGCTCACCCCCTTTAGCGGGAACCCCTCCCCCCTACAATGAGCAGTTCTTC. This codes for CASSPPLAGTPPPYNEQFF.

V is TRBV5-6 and J is TRBJ2-1, with 11 bases aligning to TRBD2. Germline V gene data show CDR1 as SGHDT and CDR2 as YYEEEE. The CDR3 runs 15 residues. The V gene end was trimmed by 2 bases and the J gene end by 7 bases; junction bases not matched to a gene: 5. CDR3 sequence: CASSFLAGGQNEQFF. For the CDR3, the DNA is TGTGCCAGCAGCTTCTTAGCGGGGGGGCAGAATGAGCAGTTCTTC.

The chain is built from TRBV2 and TRBJ2-1; D possibly corresponds to TRBD1 (5 bases). This CDR3 has 12 residues. Germline lookup yields CDR1 SNHLY and CDR2 FYNNEI. V lost 8 bases, J lost 6 bases, and 11 bases lay in between. In DNA, the CDR3 is TGTGCCAGCTCGCAGGGTGCCAATGAGCAGTTCTTC. It is translated as CASSQGANEQFF.

V is TRBV28 and J is TRBJ1-5; 8 bases line up with TRBD1. CDR3 size: 13 residues. Germline V gene sequence: CDR1 MDHEN, CDR2 SYDVKM. With 10 bases clipped from V and 2 bases from J, the junction kept 4 bases outside the gene matches. The CDR3 nucleotides read TGTGCCACGAACAGGGGGGGCAATCAGCCCCAGCATTTT. It encodes CATNRGGNQPQHF.

The chain joins TRBV11-2 to TRBJ1-2; TRBD1 might be the D (6 bases). The germline CDR1 and CDR2 sequences are SGHAT and FQNNGV. Trimming pared 6 bases from V and 5 bases from J, leaving 19 bases between. This CDR3 contains 15 residues. The DNA of the CDR3 is TGTGCCAGCAGGAGAGTGGGGGCGAGGTTTTATGGCTACACCTTC. Amino acids: CASRRVGARFYGYTF. Full variable domain (missing parts from reference TRBV11-2 and TRBJ1-2): EAGVAQSPRYKIIEKRQSVAFWCNPISGHATLYWYQQILGQGPKLLIQFQNNGVVDDSQLPKDRFSAERLKGVDSTLKIQPAKLEDSAVYLCASRRVGARFYGYTFGSGTRLTVV.